Presented here are 11 T cell receptor beta chains from one specimen sequenced in a study of T cells in women clearing cervical HPV infection. Clones were sequenced by immunoSEQ multiplex PCR, and TCRdb holds only the in-frame ones, with some missing. Recorded for this sample: 15,000 to 20,000 clones. Sequenced input: blood buffy coat. These receptors all stem from a woman between 18 and 69 years old with a cervical HPV16 infection that either progressed to CIN3+ or cleared (not recorded which).

Note on this clone: The read falls 3 residues short of the CDR3 end, and the missing part is taken from the germline J gene. The rearrangement joins TRBV7-2 to TRBJ2-1; a weak D match, TRBD2 (5 bases). Germline loops: CDR1 SGHTA, CDR2 FQGNSA. This CDR3 has 12 amino acids. The V gene lost 1 base and the J gene lost 8 bases, with 6 bases spanning the gap. The sequenced CDR3 bases are TGTGCCAGCAGCTTAGGGACTCATGAG. Translated, it gives CASSLGTHE. The CDR3 in full is CASSLGTHEQFF.

With respect to this clone: The read terminates 3 residues ahead of where the CDR3 ends, so the germline J gene completes it. V usage is TRBV6-1 and J usage is TRBJ2-3, with D possibly matching TRBD1 (7 bases). CDR3 length equals 16 residues. The germline V and J ends were trimmed by 4 bases and 8 bases, with 22 bases remaining between them. CDR1 is MNHNS, CDR2 SASEGT, per germline. Incomplete CDR3 DNA: TGTGCCAGCAGTGGACAGGGATGGGGGGTACGGGGTACG. Translated: CASSGQGWGVRGT. The whole CDR3 reads CASSGQGWGVRGTQYF.

As for this clone: Coverage ceases 3 residues before the CDR3 finishes, and the germline J gene fills in the end. This chain joins TRBV19 and TRBJ2-1, with D tentatively TRBD1 (7 bases). Germline CDR1 is LNHDA and CDR2 is SQIVND (reference sequence). V was pared by 5 bases and J by 9 bases, with 17 bases between. This CDR3 is built from 14 residues. Here the CDR3 reads CASSPQEGAVEQFF. The sequenced CDR3 bases are TGTGCCAGTAGTCCTCAGGAGGGGGCGGTTGAG.

In regard to this clone: A read error may produce the germline difference seen at one junction end. Sequencing ends 3 residues short of the CDR3 end; the germline J gene provides the rest. The chain combines TRBV4-2 with TRBJ2-2, with D possibly matching TRBD1 (5 bases). CDR1 and CDR2 (germline): LGHNA, YNFKEQ. The CDR3 is 16 amino acids. The CDR3 region is CASSQDGQGNTGELFF. The sequenced part of the CDR3 DNA is TGCGCCAGCAGCCAAGATGGGCAGGGGAACACCGGGGAG.

About this clone: From the germline J gene comes the end of the CDR3, since the read stops 3 residues before it. The chain combines TRBV7-2 with TRBJ1-3, with D tentatively TRBD1 (6 bases). The CDR3 runs to 14 residues. The germline V and J ends were trimmed by 5 bases and 0 bases, with 8 bases remaining between them. Germline lookup yields CDR1 SGHTA and CDR2 FQGNSA. Partial CDR3 DNA: TGTGCCAGCAGCCTACAGGGCTCTGGAAACACC. Translating gives CASSLQGSGNT. The CDR3 as a whole reads CASSLQGSGNTIYF.

About this clone itself: Read sequence stops 3 residues before the CDR3 end, and the germline J gene provides the missing end. This chain joins TRBV14 and TRBJ1-5; no reliable D call. This CDR3 is 13 amino acids long. Germline V gives CDR1 SGHDN, CDR2 FVKESK. V lost 3 bases and J lost 4, with 7 bases in between. The CDR3 sequence is CASSQSTNQPQHF. CDR3 DNA, as far as it was read: TGTGCCAGCAGCCAGTCAACTAATCAGCCC.

In the case of this clone: Sequencing ends 3 residues short of the CDR3 end; the germline J gene provides the rest. The V gene is TRBV19, the J gene TRBJ1-5; D is unresolved. The germline CDR1 and CDR2 sequences are LNHDA and SQIVND (reference sequence). Deletions cut 6 bases from V and 2 bases from J, with 11 bases between. This CDR3 comprises 14 residues. CDR3 region: CASRPQSGNQPQHF. The part of the CDR3 DNA that was read is TGTGCCAGTAGACCTCAGTCTGGCAATCAGCCC. Full variable domain (remainder filled in from reference TRBV19 and TRBJ1-5): DGGITQSPKYLFRKEGQNVTLSCEQNLNHDAMYWYRQDPGQGLRLIYYSQIVNDFQKGDIAEGYSVSREKKESFPLTVTSAQKNPTAFYLCASRPQSGNQPQHFGDGTRLSIL.

A note on this clone: The read halts 3 residues ahead of the CDR3 end, with the missing end drawn from the germline J gene. The V and J genes are TRBV30 and TRBJ1-3; no definite D call. Germline V gene lookup returns CDR1 GTSNPN and CDR2 SVGIG (reference sequence). The V end lost 3 bases, the J end lost 2 bases, and 2 bases lay between the germline ends. This CDR3 is 11 amino acids long. The covered CDR3 bases are TGTGCCTGGAGCACTGGAAACACC. This codes for CAWSTGNT. The entire CDR3 protein reads CAWSTGNTIYF. The complete variable domain, with remaining parts taken from reference TRBV30 and TRBJ1-3, reads SQTIHQWPATLVQPVGSPLSLECTVEGTSNPNLYWYRQAAGRGLQLLFYSVGIGQISSEVPQNLSASRPQDRQFILSSKKLLLSDSGFYLCAWSTGNTIYFGEGSWLTVV.

Remarks on this clone: The CDR3 is cut off 3 residues early in the read; its end comes from the germline J gene. V usage is TRBV7-9 and J usage is TRBJ1-2; D is undetermined. The CDR3 has 13 amino acids. The germline V and J ends were trimmed by 4 bases and 4 bases, with 10 bases remaining between them. The germline gives CDR1 SEHNR, CDR2 FQNEAQ (reference sequence). The DNA read from the CDR3 is TGTGCCAGCAGCTATTCAGTGAGCTATGGC. Translation gives CASSYSVSYG. The CDR3 as a whole reads CASSYSVSYGYTF.

In regard to this clone: The CDR3 end falls 3 residues outside the read, so it is completed with the germline J gene. This rearrangement joins TRBV5-1 to TRBJ1-1; unclear D gene. The germline V gene has CDR1 SGHRS and CDR2 YFSETQ. V was trimmed by 0 bases and J by 2 bases, leaving 11 bases between them. This CDR3 comprises 15 residues. The sequenced part of the CDR3 DNA is TGCGCCAGCAGCTTGGGGTTCTCAGGTAACACTGAA. Protein: CASSLGFSGNTE. From start to end, the CDR3 is CASSLGFSGNTEAFF.

Concerning this clone: The CDR3 end falls 3 residues outside the read, so it is completed with the germline J gene. The chain links TRBV19 to TRBJ2-2; D remains ambiguous. Germline CDR1 and CDR2: LNHDA and SQIVND (reference sequence). V was pared by 5 bases and J by 6 bases, with 4 bases between. This CDR3 has 11 residues. This CDR3 is CASSLAGELFF. The sequenced CDR3 bases are TGTGCCAGTAGTCTCGCCGGGGAG.